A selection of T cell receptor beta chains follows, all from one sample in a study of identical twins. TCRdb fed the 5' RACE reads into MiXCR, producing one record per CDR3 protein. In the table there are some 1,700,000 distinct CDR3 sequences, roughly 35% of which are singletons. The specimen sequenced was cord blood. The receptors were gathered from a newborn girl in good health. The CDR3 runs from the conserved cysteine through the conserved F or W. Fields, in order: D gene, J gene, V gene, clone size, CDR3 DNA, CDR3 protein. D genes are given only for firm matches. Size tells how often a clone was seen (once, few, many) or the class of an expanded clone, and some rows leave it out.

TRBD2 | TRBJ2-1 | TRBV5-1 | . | TGCGCCAGCAGCGAGGAACTAGCGAGGGATGAGCAGTTCTTC | CASSEELARDEQFF
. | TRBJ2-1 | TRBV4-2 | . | TGTGCCAGCAGCCAAGTCATCGGGACCAGGTACAATGAGCAGTTCTTC | CASSQVIGTRYNEQFF
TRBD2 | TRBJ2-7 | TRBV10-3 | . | TGTGCCATCAGTGAGTCCGGACTAGCGGGGGGGCCGGTTGATCAGCAGTACTTC | CAISESGLAGGPVDQQYF
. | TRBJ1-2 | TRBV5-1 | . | TGCGCCAGCAGCTTGGCTTCCAGCACTAACTATGGCTACACCTTC | CASSLASSTNYGYTF
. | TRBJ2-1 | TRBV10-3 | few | TGTGCCATCAGTGGAACCCACGGCAATGAGCAGTTCTTC | CAISGTHGNEQFF
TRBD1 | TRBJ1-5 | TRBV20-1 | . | TGCAGTGCGCAGGGACAGGGGGACCCGTCCAATCAGCCCCAGCATTTT | CSAQGQGDPSNQPQHF
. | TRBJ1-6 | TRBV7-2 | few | TGTGCCAGCACCGGGACTTCTAATTCACCCCTCCACTTT | CASTGTSNSPLHF
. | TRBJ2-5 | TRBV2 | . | TGTGCCAGCAGTGAAGCTAAGGGATCTTTGGAGACCCAGTACTTC | CASSEAKGSLETQYF
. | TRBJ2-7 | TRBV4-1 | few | TGCGCCAGCAGCCAAGTTGGGACACGGAACTACGAGCAGTACTTC | CASSQVGTRNYEQYF
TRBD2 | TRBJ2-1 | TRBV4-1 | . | TGCGCCAGCAGCCACCGACACGGGGGGGACTACAATGAGCAGTTCTTC | CASSHRHGGDYNEQFF
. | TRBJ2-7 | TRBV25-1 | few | TGTGCCAGCAGTGAATGGCTGACAGAAGCCTACGAGCAGTACTTC | CASSEWLTEAYEQYF
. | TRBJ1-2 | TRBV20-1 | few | TGCAGTGCTAGAGTCCAGGTTAACTATGGCTACACCTTC | CSARVQVNYGYTF
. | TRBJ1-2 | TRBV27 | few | TGTGCCACCAAAAACAAGGGGCTCTATGGCTACACCTTC | CATKNKGLYGYTF
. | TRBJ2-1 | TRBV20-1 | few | TGCAGTGCTAGAGGGAGAACCTACAATGAGCAGTTCTTC | CSARGRTYNEQFF
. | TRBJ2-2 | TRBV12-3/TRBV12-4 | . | TGTGCCAGCAGTTTAATCACTGTGGCGTCCGGGGAGCTGTTTTTT | CASSLITVASGELFF
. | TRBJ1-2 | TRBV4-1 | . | TGCGCCAGCAGCCAATGGACAGCCAACTATGGCTACACCTTC | CASSQWTANYGYTF
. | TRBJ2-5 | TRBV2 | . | TGTGCCAGCAGAGGGTTCCAGGAGACCCAGTACTTC | CASRGFQETQYF
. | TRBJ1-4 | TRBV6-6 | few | TGTGCCAGCACGGGGGCGGCTAATGAAAAACTGTTTTTT | CASTGAANEKLFF